This T cell receptor beta chain was documented in a study of cytomegalovirus exposure and HLA in healthy donors. Overall study: An earlier analysis identified 120 million or so unique TCR beta sequences in about 170 million T cells. Findings and limits, study-wide: 87-base-pair reads could not separate some V segments, including TRBV6-2 and TRBV6-3. Among TCR beta chains of equal frequency, HLA-associated ones were more clonally expanded in a later analysis.

PCR used 60 Vbeta primers and 13 Jbeta primers. The repertoire was sequenced with immunoSEQ multiplex PCR; TCRdb's copy has only in-frame clones and lacks some. This table has roughly 180,000 clones, about three quarters appearing once. The donors comprised healthy bone marrow donors. A word on this clone: The target antigen is unknown.

Germline V gene lookup returns CDR1 MDHEN and CDR2 SYDVKM. CDR3 length: 12 amino acids. The germline V and J ends were trimmed by 4 bases and 9 bases, with 7 bases remaining between them. The source material was PBMCs. This chain uses TRBV28 with TRBJ1-6; D is perhaps TRBD1 (5 bases). The receptor was derived from a man in his fifties or sixties in good health and CMV-seropositive. The CDR3 loop is CASSWGGSPLHF. DNA for the CDR3: TGTGCCAGCAGTTGGGGCGGTTCACCCCTCCACTTT.